This passage covers 17 T cell receptor beta chains from one sample sequenced in a study of CD8 T cells in Susac syndrome. Random hexamers served to reverse transcribe about 0.45 to 1 ug RNA. TCRdb used MiXCR to reprocess the immunoSEQ multiplex PCR reads, holding one entry per CDR3 protein. The table includes about 190,000 distinct CDR3 sequences, 95% detected once. Input material: CD8+ T cells from PBMCs. The receptors were gathered from a human donor with Susac syndrome.

The chain employs TRBV27 and TRBJ2-5; tentatively, D is TRBD1 or TRBD2 (5 bases each). Trimming left V 11 bases short and J 7 bases short, with 23 bases between. The CDR3 consists of 14 residues. The V gene's germline CDR1 is MNHEY and CDR2 SMNVEV (reference sequence). This chain's CDR3 is CAAGRGNQEGTQYF. Written as DNA, the CDR3 is TGTGCCGCCGGAAGGGGAAATCAAGAGGGGACCCAGTACTTC.

The rearrangement joins TRBV20-1 to TRBJ2-1; D is undetermined. The CDR3 covers 12 residues. Germline assignment: CDR1 DFQATT and CDR2 SNEGSKA (reference sequence). V lost 2 bases and J 5 bases, leaving 7 bases between the germline ends. The CDR3 bases are TGCAGTGCTAGACTACTCGACAATGAGCAGTTCTTC. Residues: CSARLLDNEQFF.

The chain links TRBV28 to TRBJ1-5, with 7 nucleotides matching TRBD1. V was pared by 4 bases and J by 5 bases, with 8 bases of the junction left unmatched. This CDR3 spans 15 amino acids. The germline V gene encodes CDR1 MDHEN and CDR2 SYDVKM. CDR3 loop: CASSSPGQFDQPQHF. Here the CDR3 DNA reads TGTGCCAGCAGTTCTCCGGGACAGTTCGATCAGCCCCAGCATTTT.

This clonotype was counted a single time. Written as DNA, the CDR3 is TGTGCCGGTCTTGAGGAGGGCCTCTACAATGAGCAGTTCTTC. Its translation is CAGLEEGLYNEQFF. The J gene is TRBJ2-1, the V gene TRBV2; maybe TRBD2 (6 bases). CDR1 and CDR2 (germline): SNHLY, FYNNEI. The CDR3 totals 14 residues. The germline V and J ends were trimmed by 11 bases and 3 bases, with 17 bases remaining between them.

The gene calls are TRBV20-1 and TRBJ2-7, with 7 bases fitting TRBD1. The germline gives CDR1 DFQATT, CDR2 SNEGSKA (reference sequence). CDR3 length: 13 residues. The CDR3 spells CGVKGQAYYEQYF. Written as DNA, the CDR3 is TGCGGTGTGAAAGGACAGGCATACTACGAGCAGTACTTC.

The genes are TRBV30 and TRBJ1-1; 8 bases fit TRBD1. Germline lookup yields CDR1 GTSNPN and CDR2 SVGIG (reference sequence). V was pared by 5 bases and J by 4 bases, with 9 bases of the junction left unmatched. The CDR3 is 14 residues long. The CDR3 DNA sequence: TGTGCCTGGGGGCAGGGGGCGGGTGGCACTGAAGCTTTCTTT. This translates into CAWGQGAGGTEAFF.

The gene calls are TRBV10-3 and TRBJ1-1; D is ambiguous. Germline loops: CDR1 ENHRY, CDR2 SYGVKD. The CDR3 is 15 residues long. Trimming pared 0 bases from V and 0 bases from J, leaving 8 bases between. CDR3 loop: CAISESEVLNTEAFF. The CDR3 coding sequence is TGTGCCATCAGTGAGTCGGAGGTTTTGAACACTGAAGCTTTCTTT.

About this clonotype: Mismatch with germline at one junction end may stem from a read error. The rearrangement links TRBV27 to TRBJ1-1, with D perhaps matching TRBD1 (5 bases). The CDR3 contains 13 residues. The germline V gene has CDR1 MNHEY and CDR2 SMNVEV (reference sequence). CDR3 protein: CASSLRGNTEAFF. The CDR3 nucleotides read TGTGCCAGTAGTTTAAGGGGGAACACTGAAGCTTTCTTT.

V is TRBV18 and J is TRBJ2-1; D tentatively fits TRBD1 or TRBD2 (5 bases each). Germline CDR1 is KGHSH and CDR2 is LQKENI. V dropped 5 bases and J dropped 0 bases, with 11 bases sitting between them. This CDR3 contains 15 residues. CDR3: CASSWGSSSYNEQFF. The CDR3 bases are TGTGCCAGCTCATGGGGGAGCAGCTCCTACAATGAGCAGTTCTTC. The full variable domain, completed using reference TRBV18 and TRBJ2-1, is NAGVMQNPRHLVRRRGQEARLRCSPMKGHSHVYWYRQLPEEGLKFMVYLQKENIIDESGMPKERFSAEFPKEGPSILRIQQVVRGDSAAYFCASSWGSSSYNEQFFGPGTRLTVL.

In its sample, this clonotype was seen once. The V gene is TRBV9, the J gene TRBJ2-3; D is uncertain. V lost 5 bases and J 2 bases, leaving 15 bases between the germline ends. The CDR3 consists of 15 residues. The V gene's germline CDR1 is SGDLS and CDR2 YYNGEE. The CDR3 is CASRAAGRYTDTQYF. Here the CDR3 DNA reads TGTGCCAGCAGGGCGGCAGGAAGATACACAGATACGCAGTATTTT. The whole variable domain, filled in from reference TRBV9 and TRBJ2-3, reads DSGVTQTPKHLITATGQRVTLRCSPRSGDLSVYWYQQSLDQGLQFLIQYYNGEERAKGNILERFSAQQFPDLHSELNLSSLELGDSALYFCASRAAGRYTDTQYFGPGTRLTVL.

J is TRBJ2-1 and V is TRBV30, with 10 bases matching TRBD1. This CDR3 is 13 amino acids long. Per germline, CDR1 GTSNPN and CDR2 SVGIG (reference sequence). Trimming removed 4 bases from V and 8 bases from J; junction bases left unmatched: 5. CDR3 sequence: CAWIGQGGHEQFF. CDR3 coding DNA: TGTGCCTGGATAGGACAGGGGGGTCATGAGCAGTTCTTC.

The chain couples TRBV3-1 to TRBJ2-1; TRBD2 might be the D (6 bases). V was pared by 1 base and J by 2 bases, with 9 bases between. Germline CDR1 LGHDT, CDR2 YNNKEL (reference sequence). The CDR3 is 15 residues long. The CDR3 nucleotides are TGTGCCAGCAGCCAAGCGGCTAGCGCCTACAATGAGCAGTTCTTC. Encoded protein: CASSQAASAYNEQFF.

The J gene is TRBJ2-1, the V gene TRBV7-8; D perhaps matches TRBD1 (6 bases). The CDR3 covers 12 residues. Between the trimmed V and J ends, which lost 2 bases and 10 bases, there was a span of 9 bases. The germline V gene has CDR1 SGHVS and CDR2 FQNEAQ. The CDR3 spells CASSLTQGEQFF. The CDR3 DNA follows: TGTGCCAGCAGCTTAACACAGGGCGAGCAGTTCTTC.

The V gene is TRBV9, the J gene TRBJ2-1; maybe TRBD2 (5 bases). The V end was cut by 3 bases, the J end by 9 bases, with 7 bases between. The germline V gene has CDR1 SGDLS and CDR2 YYNGEE. The CDR3 sequence is 11 residues long. The CDR3 DNA follows: TGTGCCAGCAGCGCGGGATCTGAGCAGTTCTTC. The encoded protein is CASSAGSEQFF.

The chain recombines TRBV7-3 with TRBJ2-3; 11 nucleotides line up with TRBD2. CDR1 and CDR2 (germline): SGHTA, FQGTGA. The CDR3 runs 17 residues. Losses at the gene ends were 5 bases for V and 0 bases for J; bases not matched to a gene: 7. In nucleotides, the CDR3 is TGTGCCAGCAGCCCCGGGACTAGCGGAACTAGCACAGATACGCAGTATTTT. It codes for CASSPGTSGTSTDTQYF.

The table lists this clonotype with a count of one. The chain carries TRBV24-1 and TRBJ2-3, with a tentative D call TRBD1 (6 bases). This CDR3 spans 13 amino acids. Between the trimmed V and J ends, which lost 4 bases and 6 bases, there was a span of 10 bases. Looked up from germline, CDR1 is KGHDR and CDR2 is SFDVKD. For the CDR3, the DNA is TGTGCCACCAGTGACTATGGACAGGATACGCAGTATTTT. As protein: CATSDYGQDTQYF.

This clonotype was counted between two and nine times. The J gene is TRBJ2-7, the V gene TRBV6-2 or TRBV6-3; the D gene is possibly TRBD1 (5 bases). The V end lost 8 bases, the J end lost 0 bases, and 11 bases lay between the germline ends. The CDR3 is 13 amino acids. Germline loops: CDR1 MNHEY, CDR2 SVGEGT. The CDR3 region has the DNA TGTGCCAGCTGTGGCAGGGACTCCTACGAGCAGTACTTC. Amino acids: CASCGRDSYEQYF.